These 23 T cell receptor beta chains were all obtained from the same sample, sequenced in a study of T-cell reconstitution after alpha-beta-depleted transplantation in children. Using unique molecular identifiers, the investigators prepared the TCRbeta library. TCRdb re-called the PCR reads through MiXCR, storing one row per CDR3 protein. The sample contains about 500,000 distinct CDR3 sequences, about 31% of which appear only once. This specimen consisted of PBMCs from the stem cell graft donor, obtained from the stem cell graft. All receptors derive from a human donor who donated a stem cell graft to a child with aplastic anemia.

This clonotype was counted a few times. J is TRBJ1-6 and V is TRBV19; D may be TRBD1 (5 bases). From germline, CDR1 is LNHDA and CDR2 SQIVND (reference sequence). The V end was cut by 5 bases, the J end by 13 bases, with 15 bases between. The CDR3 contains 13 residues. CDR3 nucleotides: TGTGCCAGTAGTGCTGGGACCCCCGGCCCCCTCCACTTT. Translation gives CASSAGTPGPLHF.

This clonotype was found a few times. V is TRBV20-1 and J is TRBJ1-1; D remains ambiguous. The germline CDR1 and CDR2 sequences are DFQATT and SNEGSKA (reference sequence). Deletions cut 3 bases from V and 0 bases from J, with 8 bases between. This CDR3 spans 13 amino acids. The CDR3: CSARHSMNTEAFF. DNA of the CDR3: TGCAGTGCTAGGCATTCCATGAACACTGAAGCTTTCTTT.

V usage is TRBV29-1 and J usage is TRBJ1-5; D gene ambiguous. The CDR3 has 12 amino acids. Trimming shortened V by 0 bases and J by 2 bases, and 2 bases separated the two germline ends. Germline-derived CDR1 and CDR2 are SQVTM and ANQGSEA. Here the CDR3 DNA reads TGCAGCGTTGAAGACGGCAATCAGCCCCAGCATTTT. It specifies CSVEDGNQPQHF.

DNA of the CDR3: TGTGCCAGCAGTTACGACGCAGATGGAAACACCATATATTTT. Its protein product is CASSYDADGNTIYF. The gene calls are TRBV6-5 and TRBJ1-3; D remains ambiguous. V dropped 2 bases and J dropped 3 bases, with 8 bases sitting between them. The CDR3 length is 14 residues. The germline CDR1 and CDR2 sequences are MNHEY and SVGAGI.

A few counts support this clonotype. J is TRBJ1-1 and V is TRBV5-6; D gene unclear. The CDR3 totals 17 residues. V was cut by 5 bases and J by 0 bases, with 20 bases left in between. Germline CDR1 and CDR2: SGHDT and YYEEEE. The CDR3 DNA reads as TGTGCCAGCAGTAAATCTCCCGGGGTGGTGGTGAACACTGAAGCTTTCTTT. It is translated as CASSKSPGVVVNTEAFF.

Here the CDR3 DNA reads TGTGCCAGCAGGGATGACACAGGGGTTAGCAATCAGCCCCAGCATTTT. Its translation: CASRDDTGVSNQPQHF. V gene TRBV12-3 or TRBV12-4 combines with J gene TRBJ1-5, with 7 bases that match TRBD1. V was pared by 6 bases and J by 0 bases, with 8 bases of the junction left unmatched. This CDR3 is built from 16 residues.

In its sample, this clonotype was seen a few times. The DNA of the CDR3 is TGTGCCAGCAGCTTCGGGGTGACGGGGCAGCCCCAGCATTTT. This encodes CASSFGVTGQPQHF. The gene calls are TRBV7-2 and TRBJ1-5; D not certain. V was shortened by 3 bases and J by 7 bases, with 13 bases between the two germline ends. The CDR3 consists of 14 residues. Germline V gene data show CDR1 as SGHTA and CDR2 as FQGNSA. Based on the CDR3 plus reference TRBV7-2 and TRBJ1-5, the full variable domain is GAGVSQSPSNKVTEKGKDVELRCDPISGHTALYWYRQSLGQGLEFLIYFQGNSAPDKSGLPSDRFSAERTGGSVSTLTIQRTQQEDSAVYLCASSFGVTGQPQHFGDGTRLSIL.

The chain is built from TRBV6-2 or TRBV6-3 and TRBJ2-6; TRBD1 is a possible D gene (6 bases). V lost 8 bases to trimming and J lost 0 bases, with 17 bases between them. The CDR3 is made up of 17 amino acids. Per germline, CDR1 MNHEY and CDR2 SVGEGT. The CDR3 nucleotides are TGTGCCAGCCGGCGAACAGGGTCCCTCTCTGGGGCCAACGTCCTGACTTTC. Protein product: CASRRTGSLSGANVLTF.

This chain uses TRBV7-2 with TRBJ2-1, with D possibly being TRBD1 or TRBD2 (6 bases each). V lost 1 base to trimming and J lost 6 bases, with 16 bases between them. CDR3 size: 16 residues. The germline V gene has CDR1 SGHTA and CDR2 FQGNSA. CDR3 protein: CASSLVGQGRSNEQFF. The CDR3 DNA reads as TGTGCCAGCAGCTTAGTGGGGCAGGGGAGGAGCAATGAGCAGTTCTTC.

This chain joins TRBV5-1 and TRBJ1-2; 7 bases fit TRBD1. After removal of 2 bases from V and 8 bases from J, the junction contained 12 bases not matched to a gene. The CDR3 totals 15 residues. CDR1 is SGHRS, CDR2 YFSETQ, per germline. CDR3 in amino acids: CASSLNRGGNDGYTF. CDR3 coding DNA: TGCGCCAGCAGCTTAAACAGGGGCGGGAATGACGGCTACACCTTC.

V and J are TRBV24-1 and TRBJ1-1; D is unresolved. V was cut by 7 bases and J by 1 base, with 9 bases left in between. The length of the CDR3 is 13 residues. Germline loops: CDR1 KGHDR, CDR2 SFDVKD. The CDR3: CATRGPANTEAFF. The CDR3 nucleotides read TGTGCCACCAGGGGCCCAGCGAACACTGAAGCTTTCTTT.

This rearrangement joins TRBV2 to TRBJ2-7; TRBD2 matches at 8 bases. The junction had 13 bases not matched to a gene; V was cut back by 7 bases and J by 5 bases. In germline, CDR1 is SNHLY, CDR2 FYNNEI. CDR3 length: 15 residues. As DNA, the CDR3 is TGTGCCAGCAATGTTGGGAGCGGGAGTCGGAACGAGCAGTACTTC. Its protein is CASNVGSGSRNEQYF.

This clonotype was observed a single time. The rearrangement joins TRBV19 to TRBJ1-5, with 9 nucleotides matching TRBD1. Germline CDR1 is LNHDA and CDR2 is SQIVND (reference sequence). This CDR3 has 16 residues. The V and J ends lost 5 bases and 6 bases, in that order; junction bases with no gene match: 11. CDR3 coding DNA: TGTGCCAGTAGTCCTCACCTAGACAGGGGGGCTCAGCCCCAGCATTTT. Protein sequence: CASSPHLDRGAQPQHF.

This clonotype has more than one count but fewer than ten. J is TRBJ2-5 and V is TRBV12-3 or TRBV12-4; 9 bases align to TRBD2. The CDR3 extends over 15 amino acids. Trimming cost V 8 bases and J 2 bases; bases outside gene matches: 9. CDR3 DNA sequence: TGTGCCAGCCGTCTAGCGGGAAGCGGGCAAGAGACCCAGTACTTC. Amino acids: CASRLAGSGQETQYF.

The chain employs TRBV30 and TRBJ2-7, with D maybe TRBD1 (6 bases). CDR1 is GTSNPN and CDR2 is SVGIG in the germline V gene (reference sequence). V was cut by 5 bases and J by 5 bases, with 19 bases left in between. This CDR3 has 14 amino acids. The CDR3 DNA reads as TGTGCCTGGCTCAGAATACAGGGCCCCAACGAGCAGTACTTC. Translated: CAWLRIQGPNEQYF.

This clonotype has more than one count but fewer than ten. J is TRBJ2-1 and V is TRBV5-1; 8 bases are shared with TRBD1. CDR1 and CDR2 (germline): SGHRS, YFSETQ. Trimming removed 5 bases from V and 5 bases from J; junction bases left unmatched: 9. This CDR3 region has 15 residues. DNA for the CDR3: TGCGCCAGCAGGCCTTCCGGGACAGGAAACAATGAGCAGTTCTTC. As protein: CASRPSGTGNNEQFF.

This clonotype came up a few times. This chain connects TRBV27 to TRBJ1-5; D uncertain. The germline V gene encodes CDR1 MNHEY and CDR2 SMNVEV (reference sequence). The CDR3 extends over 12 amino acids. V was pared by 4 bases and J by 7 bases, with 8 bases between. In DNA form, the CDR3 reads TGTGCCAGCAGTTCCCCGGGGCAGCCCCAGCATTTT. This codes for CASSSPGQPQHF.

V usage is TRBV27 and J usage is TRBJ2-1; 9 bases match TRBD2. The V segment lost 5 bases and the J segment 5 bases; nucleotides outside the gene matches: 13. The CDR3 has 17 residues. Germline CDR1 MNHEY, CDR2 SMNVEV (reference sequence). For the CDR3, the DNA is TGTGCCAGCAGTCTCCAACATTTCGGGACTAGCAACAATGAGCAGTTCTTC. This codes for CASSLQHFGTSNNEQFF.

In this sample, this clonotype turned up a few times. The gene calls are TRBV19 and TRBJ2-1; D uncertain. Trimming pared 4 bases from V and 0 bases from J, leaving 4 bases between. The CDR3 spans 13 residues. Germline V CDR1 and CDR2: LNHDA, SQIVND (reference sequence). In DNA form, the CDR3 reads TGTGCCAGTAGTAAAAGCTCCTACAATGAGCAGTTCTTC. It codes for CASSKSSYNEQFF. The whole variable domain, remainder taken from reference TRBV19 and TRBJ2-1, is DGGITQSPKYLFRKEGQNVTLSCEQNLNHDAMYWYRQDPGQGLRLIYYSQIVNDFQKGDIAEGYSVSREKKESFPLTVTSAQKNPTAFYLCASSKSSYNEQFFGPGTRLTVL.

This clonotype has only a few counts. The chain is built from TRBV5-1 and TRBJ1-1; 8 nucleotides match TRBD1. This CDR3 spans 15 amino acids. Trimming at V came to 4 bases and at J to 5 bases, leaving 10 bases not matched to a gene. Germline V lookup: CDR1 SGHRS, CDR2 YFSETQ. The CDR3 loop reads CASSPTGAGVTEAFF. CDR3 bases: TGCGCCAGCAGCCCGACAGGGGCCGGAGTTACTGAAGCTTTCTTT.

The chain has TRBV10-1 and TRBJ2-3; 12 bases match TRBD1. The CDR3 totals 19 residues. V gave up 6 bases and J gave up 4 bases; unmatched junction bases: 17. The germline V gene has CDR1 WNHNN and CDR2 SYGVQD (reference sequence). The CDR3: CASSGLPGQGAPEPDTQYF. For the CDR3, the DNA is TGCGCCAGCAGCGGACTCCCGGGACAGGGGGCCCCTGAACCAGATACGCAGTATTTT.

V is TRBV7-9 and J is TRBJ1-1, with D uncertain. V was trimmed by 3 bases and J by 1 base, leaving 6 bases between them. The CDR3 spans 13 residues. Germline-derived CDR1 and CDR2 are SEHNR and FQNEAQ (reference sequence). CDR3: CASSFNPNTEAFF. The CDR3, as DNA: TGTGCCAGCAGCTTCAACCCGAACACTGAAGCTTTCTTT.

This clonotype occurred a few times. The rearrangement joins TRBV7-3 to TRBJ2-1, with D perhaps matching TRBD2 (6 bases). The CDR3 extends over 13 amino acids. Germline lookup yields CDR1 SGHTA and CDR2 FQGTGA. Here the CDR3 reads CATSQGGYNEQFF. CDR3 sequence (DNA): TGTGCGACGTCCCAGGGAGGCTACAATGAGCAGTTCTTC.